This T cell receptor beta chain was sequenced for a study of blood T cell repertoires in COVID-19 (TCRdb year 2020). Broadly, across the study: Samples covering the acute and convalescent phases of COVID-19 were provided by collaborators in the United States, Italy and Spain. The prospective study material was composed of cDNA or gDNA derived from T cells, B-cell-depleted T cells, or PBMCs. Deeply sampled blood TCRbeta repertoires from subjects exposed to, actively infected with, or recovered from COVID-19 were included in the dataset. The repertoires were made available in a free public database intended to serve as a resource for research on the immune response to SARS-CoV-2. The samples were drawn from two sources: the first 160 participants of the ongoing ImmuneRACE study, and 950 to 1,500 subjects contributed by 6 global collaborators. Nearly every sample came with metadata listing a de-identified subject ID, COVID-19 status, age in years and sex. Where HLA class I and class II types were available, the types were taken from metadata supplied by the sample provider, not from assay-based typing. The study at large found these results: How much clinical and demographic metadata was included differed by source and by participant, and the metadata was provided uncurated.

The immunoSEQ Assay, a bias-controlled multiplex PCR, was used to amplify TCRbeta CDR3 regions from genomic DNA. The published analysis was carried out like this. The number of nucleated cells in each sample was estimated by amplification of reference gene primers within the assay. To quantify the absolute abundance of each unique TCRbeta CDR3 rearrangement, sequence reads were collapsed and filtered. For each sample, productive Simpson clonality was calculated by taking the square root of Simpson's diversity index across productive rearrangements. TCRdb holds this immuneACCESS table with in-frame rearrangements only. Some clones are missing; in checked studies, unresolved V genes explain under half, and the rest has no known cause. That table supplies the V and J calls and clone size; D and trimming were determined from the DNA. The sample table lists 200,000 to 250,000 clones, about 91% of them with a count of one. The biggest ten clones account for approximately 1.5% of the sample.

The collaborating institutions used their own protocols to collect whole blood in K2EDTA tubes. For TCRbeta analysis, collaborators shipped samples as frozen whole blood, isolated PBMCs, or DNA extracted from either of those sample types. Note on this clone: The antigen it binds to is not known. No quality values exist for individual bases; no much larger clone is one base distant.

From the cysteine up to the phenylalanine, the CDR3 has a length of 15 residues. CDR3 DNA is the only sequence kept; it has 45 bases, read in frame from the first base. V loses 4 bases at its end and J loses 7 bases; junction bases beyond the gene matches: 6. The germline V gene provides CDR1 SGHRS and CDR2 YFSETQ. The chain couples TRBV5-1 to TRBJ1-4, and TRBD1 aligns with 11 junction nucleotides. The receptor was derived from a man between 18 and 29 years old with active or convalescent COVID-19. Sequences were obtained from peripheral blood. CDR3 region: CASSIGQGAREKLFF. The DNA reads TGCGCCAGCAGCATAGGACAGGGGGCGCGTGAAAAACTGTTTTTT.